Following are 4 T cell receptor beta chains from one sample sequenced in a study of shared clonotypes between healthy human individuals. Using immunoSEQ multiplex PCR, the repertoire was profiled, and TCRdb retains in-frame clones only, with some absent. The table has approximately 530,000 clones, around 96% seen once; the top ten hold about 0.057%. Sequenced input: naive CD4+ T cells sorted from blood. Subset: CD45RA+ positively selected. These receptors originate from a woman aged 25-40 years in good health.

The chain couples TRBV21-1 to TRBJ1-2; TRBD1, the D gene given by the table, was not confirmed from the DNA. TRBV21-1 is noted as a pseudogene. This CDR3 has 12 residues. The CDR3 here is CAHGGQGYGYTF. CDR3 DNA: TGTGCTCACGGGGGACAGGGTTATGGCTACACCTTC.

V gene TRBV29-1 combines with J gene TRBJ1-2, with D unresolved. Trimming took 3 bases from V and 0 from J, leaving 11 bases between them. Per the germline V gene, CDR1 is SQVTM and CDR2 is ANQGSEA. The CDR3 has 14 residues. CDR3 in DNA: TGCAGCGTTGAGAGGTCCCCTACTAACTATGGCTACACCTTC. Translated: CSVERSPTNYGYTF.

This rearrangement joins TRBV11-2 to TRBJ2-7; maybe TRBD1 (5 bases). CDR3 size: 15 residues. Trimming shortened V by 1 base and J by 3 bases, and 13 bases separated the two germline ends. From germline, CDR1 is SGHAT and CDR2 FQNNGV. CDR3 sequence reads: CASSLVSRVSYEQYF. The CDR3 DNA follows: TGTGCCAGCAGCTTAGTGTCCAGGGTGAGCTACGAGCAGTACTTC.

The chain links TRBV7-2 to TRBJ1-1; D remains ambiguous. The ends were cut back, 2 bases at V and 10 bases at J, with 8 bases in the middle. The CDR3 loop spans 11 amino acids. The V gene's germline CDR1 is SGHTA and CDR2 FQGNSA. CDR3 sequence: CASSLLVAAFF. The CDR3 DNA reads as TGTGCCAGCAGCTTATTGGTGGCAGCTTTCTTT. Based on the CDR3 plus reference TRBV7-2 and TRBJ1-1, the full variable domain is GAGVSQSPSNKVTEKGKDVELRCDPISGHTALYWYRQSLGQGLEFLIYFQGNSAPDKSGLPSDRFSAERTGGSVSTLTIQRTQQEDSAVYLCASSLLVAAFFGQGTRLTVV.